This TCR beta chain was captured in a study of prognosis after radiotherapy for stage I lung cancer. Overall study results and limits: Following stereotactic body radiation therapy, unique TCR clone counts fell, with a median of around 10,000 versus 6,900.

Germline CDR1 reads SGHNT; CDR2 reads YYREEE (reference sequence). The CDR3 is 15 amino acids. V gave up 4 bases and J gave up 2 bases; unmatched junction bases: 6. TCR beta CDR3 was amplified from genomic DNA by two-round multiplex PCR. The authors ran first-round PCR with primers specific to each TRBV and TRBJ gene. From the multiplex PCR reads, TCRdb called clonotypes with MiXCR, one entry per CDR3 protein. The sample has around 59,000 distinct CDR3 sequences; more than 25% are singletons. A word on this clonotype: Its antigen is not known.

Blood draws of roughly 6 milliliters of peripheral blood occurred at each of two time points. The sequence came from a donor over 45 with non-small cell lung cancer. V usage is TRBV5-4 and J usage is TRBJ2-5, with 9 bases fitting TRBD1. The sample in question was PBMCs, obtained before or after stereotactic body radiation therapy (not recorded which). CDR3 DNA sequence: TGTGCCAGCAGCCAATGGACAGGGGATCAAGAGACCCAGTACTTC. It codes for CASSQWTGDQETQYF.